This is a list of T cell receptor beta chains from one sample in a study of shared clonotypes between healthy human individuals. The repertoire was sequenced with immunoSEQ multiplex PCR; TCRdb's copy has only in-frame clones and lacks some. The table records about 1.1 million clones, roughly 74% of them present only once. The specimen sequenced was memory CD4+ T cells from PBMCs. The receptors shown here come from a man aged 18 to 30 in good health. Some clones in this sample may be carry-over from other donors' samples. Each CDR3 is given with its conserved first and last residue. Each record gives: clone size, D gene, V gene, J gene, CDR3 protein, CDR3 DNA. D genes are given only for firm matches. Clone size appears in some rows only: once, few, many, or a class for an expanded clone.

.	TRBD1	TRBV5-1	TRBJ2-6	CASSSTSGGSGANVLTF	TGCGCCAGCAGCTCTACCTCAGGGGGCTCTGGGGCCAACGTCCTGACTTTC
.	.	TRBV5-1	TRBJ1-4	CASSLGRVNEKLFF	TGCGCCAGCAGCTTGGGGAGGGTCAATGAAAAACTGTTTTTT
.	TRBD1	TRBV18	TRBJ1-5	CASSPEGAGLKHF	TGTGCCAGCTCACCCGAGGGGGCAGGCTTAAAGCATTTT
.	.	TRBV4-1	TRBJ2-7	CASSHLRAETYEQYF	TGCGCCAGCAGCCACTTGAGGGCCGAAACCTACGAGCAGTACTTC
.	.	TRBV28	TRBJ2-2	CASISMNTGELFF	TGTGCCAGCATCAGTATGAACACCGGGGAGCTGTTTTTT
.	.	TRBV4-1	TRBJ2-3	CASSQERSAPPYF	TGCGCCAGCAGCCAAGAACGTAGCGCTCCGCCGTATTTT
.	TRBD1	TRBV30	TRBJ1-5	CAWSSGTGRGHQPQHF	TGTGCCTGGAGCTCCGGGACAGGGAGAGGGCATCAGCCCCAGCATTTT
.	TRBD2	TRBV27	TRBJ2-7	CASSGTSGSTKQYF	TGTGCCAGCAGCGGGACTAGCGGGAGTACTAAGCAGTACTTC
.	.	TRBV30	TRBJ2-2	CAWSVRAGTGELFF	TGTGCCTGGAGTGTAAGGGCCGGAACCGGGGAGCTGTTTTTT
few	.	TRBV2	TRBJ1-4	CASKSGTGDEKLFF	TGTGCCAGCAAATCCGGGACCGGGGATGAAAAACTGTTTTTT
.	TRBD2	TRBV10-3	TRBJ2-1	CAIRSRAGGKDEQFF	TGTGCCATCAGGAGTCGTGCGGGAGGGAAGGATGAGCAGTTCTTC
.	.	TRBV5-1	TRBJ2-3	CASSRNPTTDTQYF	TGCGCCAGCAGCCGGAACCCTACCACAGATACGCAGTATTTT
.	TRBD1	TRBV28	TRBJ2-2	CASSLAGGITGELFF	TGTGCCAGCAGTTTAGCAGGGGGCATCACCGGGGAGCTGTTTTTT
.	.	TRBV5-1	TRBJ2-7	CASSLKGVYEQYF	TGCGCCAGCAGCTTGAAGGGGGTCTACGAGCAGTACTTC
.	.	TRBV4-1	TRBJ1-4	CASSPGPREGTNEKLFF	TGCGCCAGCAGCCCGGGACCTCGAGAGGGAACTAATGAAAAACTGTTTTTT
.	TRBD1	TRBV18	TRBJ1-3	CASSPGQARNTIYF	TGTGCCAGCTCACCTGGACAGGCCCGAAACACCATATATTTT
.	.	TRBV6-1	TRBJ2-2	CASSETLALVYRTGELFF	TGTGCCAGCAGTGAAACTCTAGCTCTAGTGTATCGAACCGGGGAGCTGTTTTTT
.	TRBD1	TRBV29-1	TRBJ1-1	CSVHKTGGTEAFF	TGCAGCGTCCATAAGACAGGGGGGACTGAAGCTTTCTTT
.	.	TRBV9	TRBJ2-5	CASSVGGDETQYF	TGTGCCAGCAGCGTAGGAGGGGACGAGACCCAGTACTTC
.	.	TRBV6-1	TRBJ1-3	CASSDTGGNTIYF	TGTGCCAGCAGTGATACAGGAGGAAACACCATATATTTT
.	TRBD2	TRBV6-5	TRBJ2-3	CASSRGVAGTDTQYF	TGTGCCAGCAGCCGCGGGGTAGCGGGGACAGATACGCAGTATTTT
.	.	TRBV7-6	TRBJ2-2	CASSWTYRATGELFF	TGTGCCAGCAGCTGGACTTACCGGGCGACCGGGGAGCTGTTTTTT
.	.	TRBV6-5	TRBJ2-5	CASSSGTGEETQYF	TGTGCCAGCAGCTCCGGGACTGGGGAAGAGACCCAGTACTTC
.	.	TRBV2	TRBJ2-5	CASSAERQETQYF	TGTGCCAGCAGTGCAGAGCGGCAAGAGACCCAGTACTTC
.	.	TRBV5-1	TRBJ2-3	CASSPQPSTDTQYF	TGCGCCAGCAGCCCTCAGCCCAGCACAGATACGCAGTATTTT
.	.	TRBV14	TRBJ2-5	CASSPLGAGVHETQYF	TGTGCCAGCAGCCCCTTGGGGGCGGGAGTCCATGAGACCCAGTACTTC
.	.	TRBV21-1	TRBJ1-1	CASSRTGRNTEAFF	TGTGCCAGCAGCAGAACCGGGAGGAACACTGAAGCTTTCTTT
.	.	TRBV5-1	TRBJ2-1	CASGRGDVYNEQFF	TGCGCCAGCGGTAGGGGGGATGTATACAATGAGCAGTTCTTC
few	.	TRBV11-2	TRBJ1-1	CASSLDRRSTEAFF	TGTGCCAGCAGCTTAGACAGGCGCTCAACTGAAGCTTTCTTT
.	TRBD1	TRBV18	TRBJ1-1	CASSRLQGGTEAFF	TGTGCCAGCTCACGTCTACAGGGGGGAACTGAAGCTTTCTTT
.	.	TRBV9	TRBJ2-7	CASSVGPRGDEQYF	TGTGCCAGCAGCGTAGGGCCAAGGGGGGACGAGCAGTACTTC
.	.	TRBV19	TRBJ2-2	CASIRVREAGELFF	TGTGCCAGTATCCGGGTAAGGGAGGCCGGGGAGCTGTTTTTT
.	.	TRBV27	TRBJ1-2	CASRGQGTGYTF	TGTGCCAGCCGGGGTCAGGGCACTGGCTACACCTTC
.	TRBD1	TRBV5-1	TRBJ1-1	CASSSLGQANTEAFF	TGCGCCAGCAGCTCGTTAGGACAGGCCAACACTGAAGCTTTCTTT
.	TRBD2	TRBV18	TRBJ2-7	CASSLLAGGIDEQYF	TGTGCCAGCTCATTACTAGCGGGAGGAATCGACGAGCAGTACTTC
.	.	TRBV28	TRBJ1-1	CASSLGGRGTEAFF	TGTGCCAGCAGTTTAGGGGGGCGTGGGACTGAAGCTTTCTTT
.	TRBD1	TRBV25-1	TRBJ1-1	CASSVWTGRRTEAFF	TGTGCCAGCAGTGTGTGGACAGGGCGACGTACTGAAGCTTTCTTT
.	.	TRBV5-4	TRBJ2-3	CASSLGGVRASTDTQYF	TGTGCCAGCAGCTTGGGCGGGGTCCGCGCCAGCACAGATACGCAGTATTTT
.	TRBD1	TRBV5-1	TRBJ2-7	CASSHGTGARKYF	TGCGCCAGCAGCCATGGGACAGGCGCCCGGAAGTACTTC
.	TRBD2	TRBV9	TRBJ2-1	CASSVGSGLYNEQFF	TGTGCCAGCAGTGTAGGTAGCGGGCTCTACAATGAGCAGTTCTTC
.	TRBD2	TRBV7-3	TRBJ2-2	CASSFLSGVNTGELFF	TGTGCCAGCAGCTTCCTTAGCGGGGTGAACACCGGGGAGCTGTTTTTT
.	.	TRBV7-3	TRBJ2-1	CASSSHNGEDNEQFF	TGTGCCAGCAGCTCGCACAACGGAGAGGACAATGAGCAGTTCTTC
.	TRBD2	TRBV5-4	TRBJ2-5	CASSSLAGGPKEETQYF	TGTGCCAGCAGCTCCCTAGCGGGAGGGCCTAAGGAAGAGACCCAGTACTTC
few	.	TRBV29-1	TRBJ1-1	CSASLGVPEAFF	TGCAGCGCTTCCCTAGGGGTACCTGAAGCTTTCTTT
.	.	TRBV5-1	TRBJ2-7	CASSPEGGGYEQYF	TGCGCCAGCAGCCCCGAGGGAGGGGGGTACGAGCAGTACTTC
.	.	TRBV10-3	TRBJ2-3	CAISRVGGDTDTQYF	TGTGCCATCAGTCGGGTCGGAGGAGACACAGATACGCAGTATTTT
.	.	TRBV7-9	TRBJ2-1	CASTERVYNEQFF	TGTGCCAGCACGGAACGGGTTTACAATGAGCAGTTCTTC
.	.	TRBV5-1	TRBJ1-1	CASSLASSGLGAFF	TGCGCCAGCAGCTTAGCTTCGTCGGGCCTTGGAGCTTTCTTT
.	.	TRBV12-5	TRBJ1-1	CASGLGAPGTEAFF	TGTGCTAGTGGTTTGGGCGCTCCGGGTACTGAAGCTTTCTTT
.	TRBD1	TRBV2	TRBJ1-4	CASSVRDREKLFF	TGTGCCAGCAGTGTTCGGGACAGAGAAAAACTGTTTTTT
.	TRBD1	TRBV9	TRBJ1-1	CASSVGDRGVGTEAFF	TGTGCCAGCAGCGTAGGAGACAGGGGGGTCGGCACTGAAGCTTTCTTT
.	TRBD1	TRBV5-4	TRBJ2-7	CASSTRQGANHEQYF	TGTGCCAGCAGCACTCGACAGGGGGCGAACCACGAGCAGTACTTC
.	.	TRBV28	TRBJ2-7	CASREVPGQAYEQYF	TGTGCCAGCAGAGAAGTACCGGGACAAGCCTACGAGCAGTACTTC